Sequencing of this T cell receptor beta chain was carried out in a study of blood T cell repertoires in COVID-19. Study background: There were acute and convalescent COVID-19 samples, and they came from the United States, Italy and Spain.

Patients from Seattle were sampled longitudinally, starting during active infection. The authors' processing: Reference gene primer amplification gave estimated nucleated cell counts. Repertoires were generated with immunoSEQ multiplex PCR, while TCRdb's copy carries only in-frame clones and drops some. V and J calls and clone size are as listed in that table; D and trimming were resolved from the DNA. The table has a few hundred thousand clones, roughly 90% seen once. This receptor was identified in a woman between 25 and 40 years old with COVID-19, enrolled during active disease. Sequencing input: peripheral blood.

Here the CDR3 reads CASSHHSARRPEAFF. The CDR3 DNA reads TGTGCCAGCAGCCACCACTCGGCGAGGCGGCCTGAAGCTTTCTTT. The J gene is TRBJ1-1, the V gene TRBV3-1 (or the pseudogene TRBV3-2); no clear D. Germline CDR1 reads LGHDT; CDR2 reads YNNKEL (reference sequence). V was cut by 3 bases and J by 6 bases, with 17 bases left in between. This CDR3 region has 15 residues.